The 18 T cell receptor beta chains given below trace back to one sample, sequenced in a study of T-cell memory formation after mild COVID-19. TCRdb reprocessed the 5' RACE reads with MiXCR, giving one entry per CDR3 protein. The sample has roughly 350,000 distinct CDR3 sequences, about 13% seen once. The source material was PBMCs or a T cell subset sorted from them (not recorded which). The receptor set was obtained from a man younger than 35 who had mild COVID-19 (a few samples of this study predate the infection). Cell type and time point are not known.

This clonotype was found many times. The rearrangement links TRBV4-3 to TRBJ2-3; D uncertain. Per the germline V gene, CDR1 is LGHNA and CDR2 is YSLEER. The CDR3 spans 13 residues. The V end lost 3 bases, the J end lost 0 bases, and 4 bases lay between the germline ends. CDR3 residues: CASSHRSTDTQYF. Here the CDR3 DNA reads TGCGCCAGCAGCCACAGGAGCACAGATACGCAGTATTTT.

The chain joins TRBV21-1 to TRBJ2-3; the table assigns TRBD2, which was not confirmed against the DNA. TRBV21-1 is marked as a pseudogene. The length of the CDR3 is 14 residues. The CDR3 spells CASPRDSSTDTQYF. Here the CDR3 DNA reads TGTGCCAGCCCAAGGGACTCGAGCACAGATACGCAGTATTTT.

The rearrangement joins TRBV7-2 to TRBJ2-2; a weak D match, TRBD1 (6 bases). Deletions cut 3 bases from V and 1 base from J, with 9 bases between. This CDR3 is built from 15 residues. CDR1 SGHTA and CDR2 FQGNSA come from the germline V gene. In DNA, the CDR3 is TGTGCCAGCAGCTTTCGCAGGGGGAACACCGGGGAGCTGTTTTTT. It translates to CASSFRRGNTGELFF.

The chain uses TRBV5-6 and TRBJ2-5; 9 bases are shared with TRBD2. From germline, CDR1 is SGHDT and CDR2 YYEEEE. The J segment lost 1 base and the V segment lost 0 bases, leaving 4 bases of the junction unmatched. The CDR3 totals 16 residues. The CDR3 protein is CASSLASGIPQETQYF. In nucleotides, the CDR3 is TGTGCCAGCAGCTTGGCTAGCGGGATTCCCCAAGAGACCCAGTACTTC. Combining the CDR3 with reference TRBV5-6 and TRBJ2-5 gives the whole variable domain DAGVTQSPTHLIKTRGQQVTLRCSPKSGHDTVSWYQQALGQGPQFIFQYYEEEERQRGNFPDRFSGHQFPNYSSELNVNALLLGDSALYLCASSLASGIPQETQYFGPGTRLLVL.

Only a few counts were recorded for this clonotype. The CDR3 spells CASSPLARAYGYTF. The DNA for the CDR3 is TGTGCCAGCAGCCCCTTGGCCAGGGCCTATGGCTACACCTTC. This rearrangement joins TRBV5-6 to TRBJ1-2; tentative D call: TRBD1 (5 bases). The ends were cut back, 4 bases at V and 4 bases at J, with 14 bases in the middle. There are 14 residues in the CDR3. In germline, CDR1 is SGHDT, CDR2 YYEEEE. The entire variable domain, with the rest obtained from reference TRBV5-6 and TRBJ1-2, is as follows: DAGVTQSPTHLIKTRGQQVTLRCSPKSGHDTVSWYQQALGQGPQFIFQYYEEEERQRGNFPDRFSGHQFPNYSSELNVNALLLGDSALYLCASSPLARAYGYTFGSGTRLTVV.

This chain connects TRBV15 to TRBJ1-1; TRBD1 is a possible D gene (5 bases). V was clipped by 1 base and J by 5 bases, with 14 bases between them. CDR3 length: 15 amino acids. Germline V CDR1 and CDR2: LNHNV, YYDKDF (reference sequence). The CDR3 sequence: CATSRGRGIGTEAFF. The CDR3 DNA is TGTGCCACCAGCAGAGGACGGGGGATAGGGACTGAAGCTTTCTTT.

This clonotype was found many times. V and J are TRBV6-4 and TRBJ2-6; D remains ambiguous. The V gene lost 2 bases and the J gene lost 3 bases, with 5 bases spanning the gap. This CDR3 region has 14 residues. Germline CDR1 is MRHNA and CDR2 is SNTAGT. Here the CDR3 DNA reads TGTGCCAGCAGTGACAGGGTTGGGGCCAACGTCCTGACTTTC. Its translation is CASSDRVGANVLTF.

This chain's CDR3 is CASSPSSGGRSYNEQFF. The CDR3 DNA reads TGTGCCAGCAGCCCAAGTAGCGGGGGCCGCTCCTACAATGAGCAGTTCTTC. The rearrangement links TRBV3-1 to TRBJ2-1; 9 positions agree with TRBD2. The V gene's germline CDR1 is LGHDT and CDR2 YNNKEL (reference sequence). The CDR3 is 17 residues long. V lost 4 bases, J lost 0 bases, and 7 bases stayed unmatched.

This clonotype was detected only a few times. This chain links TRBV6-6 with TRBJ2-1; D is unresolved. The CDR3 is 13 residues long. V lost 2 bases and J 5 bases, leaving 7 bases between the germline ends. Germline loops: CDR1 MNHNY, CDR2 SVGAGI (reference sequence). CDR3: CASSYPTNNEQFF. The CDR3 DNA is TGTGCCAGCAGTTACCCCACCAACAATGAGCAGTTCTTC.

This clonotype has a count of ten or more. The J gene is TRBJ1-2, the V gene TRBV7-2, with D unclear. This CDR3 is 12 amino acids long. Germline V gives CDR1 SGHTA, CDR2 FQGNSA. Trimming stripped 5 bases from V and 5 bases from J, with 9 bases between. The CDR3 here is CASSPQTYGYTF. CDR3 nucleotide sequence: TGTGCCAGCAGCCCCCAGACTTATGGCTACACCTTC.

This clonotype turned up a few times. The genes are TRBV5-1 and TRBJ1-5; tentatively, D is TRBD1 (5 bases). Trimming took off 1 base at V and 5 bases at J, with 7 bases between the two ends. The CDR3 length is 13 residues. The germline V gene has CDR1 SGHRS and CDR2 YFSETQ. The CDR3 protein is CASSLTTDQPQHF. CDR3 bases: TGCGCCAGCAGCTTGACGACAGATCAGCCCCAGCATTTT.

The table lists this clonotype with a few counts. The gene calls are TRBV28 and TRBJ2-7; TRBD2 agrees at 8 bases. CDR3 size: 19 residues. Trimming at V came to 5 bases and at J to 0 bases, leaving 18 bases not matched to a gene. Per germline, CDR1 MDHEN and CDR2 SYDVKM. The CDR3 DNA sequence: TGTGCCAGCAGTCCAGACCCTCCAACTAGCGGTGAAAGCTCCTACGAGCAGTACGTC. Protein: CASSPDPPTSGESSYEQYV.

This clonotype was counted between two and nine times. This chain links TRBV5-1 with TRBJ1-1; D remains ambiguous. Per the germline V gene, CDR1 is SGHRS and CDR2 is YFSETQ. CDR3 length: 16 amino acids. Trimming stripped 4 bases from V and 2 bases from J, with 18 bases between. The CDR3 DNA follows: TGCGCCAGCAGCCCCCGCTCCGACACTACCAACACTGAAGCTTTCTTT. Its translation: CASSPRSDTTNTEAFF.

This chain uses TRBV4-2 with TRBJ1-2; a possible D gene is TRBD1 (6 bases). The CDR3 covers 14 residues. V was shortened by 2 bases and J by 4 bases, with 11 bases between the two germline ends. Germline V lookup: CDR1 LGHNA, CDR2 YNFKEQ. This CDR3 is CASSQPQGSYGYTF. DNA for the CDR3: TGTGCCAGCAGCCAACCACAGGGTAGCTATGGCTACACCTTC.

The gene calls are TRBV29-1 and TRBJ1-1; maybe TRBD1 (5 bases). Trimming took off 6 bases at V and 0 bases at J, with 14 bases between the two ends. The CDR3 has 14 amino acids. In germline, CDR1 is SQVTM, CDR2 ANQGSEA. The CDR3 here is CSVPGCSMNTEAFF. As DNA, the CDR3 is TGCAGCGTCCCAGGGTGCTCGATGAACACTGAAGCTTTCTTT.

The genes are TRBV7-2 and TRBJ2-3; a weak D match, TRBD2 (6 bases). The V end was cut by 3 bases, the J end by 0 bases, with 10 bases between. Germline V CDR1 and CDR2: SGHTA, FQGNSA. This CDR3 region has 15 residues. The CDR3 DNA reads as TGTGCCAGCAGCTTTTCGGGGAGGAGCACAGATACGCAGTATTTT. Translated, it gives CASSFSGRSTDTQYF.

This clonotype was observed many times. V gene TRBV6-1 combines with J gene TRBJ2-5; TRBD2 matches at 8 bases. Trimming cost V 7 bases and J 2 bases; bases outside gene matches: 9. The CDR3 sequence is 15 residues long. CDR1 and CDR2 from the germline V gene are MNHNS and SASEGT. This chain's CDR3 is CASTYLSGEQETQYF. The DNA of the CDR3 is TGTGCCAGCACCTACCTTAGCGGGGAACAAGAGACCCAGTACTTC.

This clonotype was observed a few times. CDR3 sequence reads: CASSQEGGSYSYEQYF. CDR3 nucleotide sequence: TGTGCCAGCAGCCAAGAGGGAGGCTCCTACTCCTACGAGCAGTACTTC. The V gene is TRBV3-1, the J gene TRBJ2-7, with D possibly TRBD2 on 6 matching bases. The CDR3 totals 16 residues. Trimming took 0 bases from V and 0 from J, leaving 12 bases between them. CDR1 is LGHDT and CDR2 is YNNKEL in the germline V gene (reference sequence).